The rows below give T cell receptor beta chains drawn from one sample of a study of response to subunit inactivated influenza vaccine. TCRdb re-derived calls from the RT-PCR reads in MiXCR, one entry per CDR3 protein. In the table there are approximately 500,000 distinct CDR3 sequences, approximately 14% of which are singletons. The input for sequencing was PBMCs from blood, taken roughly 12 days after vaccination. Receptor source: a man in his fifties or sixties who received an inactivated influenza vaccine. Each CDR3 is given with its conserved first and last residue. Fields, in order: clone size, V gene, J gene, D gene, CDR3 protein, CDR3 DNA. A D gene is named only where the DNA matches it firmly. Clone size appears in some rows only: once, few, many, or a class for an expanded clone.

abundance: NA; v_gene: TRBV30; j_gene: TRBJ2-7; d_gene: TRBD1; CDR3aa: CAWRRTGVREQYF; CDR3nt: TGTGCCTGGAGGCGGACAGGGGTTCGCGAGCAGTACTTC
abundance: few; v_gene: TRBV6-2/TRBV6-3; j_gene: TRBJ1-5; d_gene: NA; CDR3aa: CASSYLGNSNQPQHF; CDR3nt: TGTGCCAGCAGTTACTTGGGCAATAGCAATCAGCCCCAGCATTTT
abundance: many; v_gene: TRBV4-3; j_gene: TRBJ1-1; d_gene: NA; CDR3aa: CASSQGPGALMNTEAFF; CDR3nt: TGCGCCAGCAGCCAAGGTCCAGGGGCCCTAATGAACACTGAAGCTTTCTTT
abundance: few; v_gene: TRBV9; j_gene: TRBJ2-7; d_gene: TRBD2; CDR3aa: CASSVTLGTSDRGEQYF; CDR3nt: TGTGCCAGCAGCGTAACTCTCGGGACTAGCGATCGGGGCGAGCAGTACTTC
abundance: many; v_gene: TRBV7-9; j_gene: TRBJ2-2; d_gene: NA; CDR3aa: CASSPMTVTGELFF; CDR3nt: TGTGCCAGCAGCCCAATGACCGTCACCGGGGAGCTGTTTTTT
abundance: few; v_gene: TRBV6-1; j_gene: TRBJ2-1; d_gene: TRBD1; CDR3aa: CASSQRTGANYNEQFF; CDR3nt: TGTGCCAGCAGCCAACGGACAGGGGCAAACTACAATGAGCAGTTCTTC
abundance: NA; v_gene: TRBV12-3/TRBV12-4; j_gene: TRBJ2-7; d_gene: TRBD1; CDR3aa: CASSPPRWKGGHEQYF; CDR3nt: TGTGCCAGCAGTCCTCCCAGATGGAAAGGGGGCCACGAGCAGTACTTC
abundance: few; v_gene: TRBV20-1; j_gene: TRBJ2-7; d_gene: TRBD1; CDR3aa: CSAGDRASYEQYF; CDR3nt: TGCAGTGCTGGGGACAGGGCTTCCTACGAGCAGTACTTC
abundance: few; v_gene: TRBV6-2/TRBV6-3; j_gene: TRBJ2-4; d_gene: NA; CDR3aa: CASSYSHLIQYF; CDR3nt: TGTGCCAGCAGTTACTCGCATCTCATTCAGTACTTC
abundance: few; v_gene: TRBV7-3; j_gene: TRBJ2-6; d_gene: NA; CDR3aa: CASSLTKGGLAGANVLTF; CDR3nt: TGTGCCAGCAGCTTAACGAAGGGGGGACTCGCTGGGGCCAACGTCCTGACTTTC
abundance: few; v_gene: TRBV20-1; j_gene: TRBJ2-7; d_gene: NA; CDR3aa: CTGQLSYEQYF; CDR3nt: TGCACGGGACAACTCTCCTACGAGCAGTACTTC
abundance: NA; v_gene: TRBV6-5; j_gene: TRBJ1-6; d_gene: NA; CDR3aa: CASSYSKGVNSPLHF; CDR3nt: TGTGCCAGCAGTTACTCGAAAGGGGTCAATTCACCCCTCCACTTT
abundance: many; v_gene: TRBV11-1; j_gene: TRBJ2-3; d_gene: TRBD2; CDR3aa: CASSPPIGRADTQYF; CDR3nt: TGTGCCAGCAGCCCGCCGATCGGGAGGGCCGATACGCAGTATTTT
abundance: NA; v_gene: TRBV6-1; j_gene: TRBJ2-2; d_gene: NA; CDR3aa: CASSGTGNTGELFF; CDR3nt: TGTGCCAGCAGCGGGACTGGGAACACCGGGGAGCTGTTTTTT
abundance: NA; v_gene: TRBV6-5; j_gene: TRBJ2-5; d_gene: TRBD1; CDR3aa: CASSYAGQGAMVTQYF; CDR3nt: TGTGCCAGCAGTTACGCCGGACAGGGGGCGATGGTGACCCAGTACTTC
abundance: few; v_gene: TRBV6-6; j_gene: TRBJ2-4; d_gene: NA; CDR3aa: CASTGSLGNIQYF; CDR3nt: TGTGCCAGCACCGGGTCCTTGGGAAACATTCAGTACTTC
abundance: NA; v_gene: TRBV6-5; j_gene: TRBJ2-3; d_gene: NA; CDR3aa: CASSYSQISTDTQYF; CDR3nt: TGTGCCAGCAGTTACTCTCAGATAAGCACAGATACGCAGTATTTT
abundance: NA; v_gene: TRBV9; j_gene: TRBJ2-2; d_gene: NA; CDR3aa: CASREGGAGELFF; CDR3nt: TGTGCCAGCAGAGAGGGGGGGGCCGGGGAGCTGTTTTTT
abundance: NA; v_gene: TRBV2; j_gene: TRBJ1-2; d_gene: NA; CDR3aa: CARGGSTNYGYTF; CDR3nt: TGTGCCAGAGGAGGAAGTACTAACTATGGCTACACCTTC
abundance: few; v_gene: TRBV7-2; j_gene: TRBJ1-3; d_gene: NA; CDR3aa: CASRVQPGNTIYF; CDR3nt: TGTGCCAGCAGGGTCCAGCCTGGAAACACCATATATTTT
abundance: many; v_gene: TRBV6-5; j_gene: TRBJ2-6; d_gene: NA; CDR3aa: CASSYSDGRRSGANVLTF; CDR3nt: TGTGCCAGCAGTTACTCGGACGGCAGGAGGTCTGGGGCCAACGTCCTGACTTTC
abundance: many; v_gene: TRBV18; j_gene: TRBJ1-2; d_gene: NA; CDR3aa: CASSPLRGLEGYTF; CDR3nt: TGTGCCAGCTCACCCCTGCGGGGGTTAGAGGGCTACACCTTC
abundance: few; v_gene: TRBV6-1; j_gene: TRBJ1-5; d_gene: NA; CDR3aa: CASSMTVRPYSNQPQHF; CDR3nt: TGTGCCAGCAGTATGACGGTACGACCATATAGCAATCAGCCCCAGCATTTT
abundance: few; v_gene: TRBV28; j_gene: TRBJ2-7; d_gene: NA; CDR3aa: CASSSDPGLEQYF; CDR3nt: TGTGCCAGCAGTTCGGACCCGGGGCTCGAGCAGTACTTC
abundance: many; v_gene: TRBV24-1; j_gene: TRBJ2-7; d_gene: NA; CDR3aa: CATSETTQAGIYEQYF; CDR3nt: TGTGCCACCAGTGAAACCACACAAGCCGGGATTTACGAGCAGTACTTC
abundance: NA; v_gene: TRBV7-9; j_gene: TRBJ2-7; d_gene: NA; CDR3aa: CASSWRSYEQYF; CDR3nt: TGTGCCAGCAGCTGGAGATCCTACGAGCAGTACTTC
abundance: few; v_gene: TRBV2; j_gene: TRBJ2-1; d_gene: NA; CDR3aa: CASRFESLSYNEQFF; CDR3nt: TGTGCCAGCAGATTCGAATCTCTCTCCTACAATGAGCAGTTCTTC
abundance: many; v_gene: TRBV5-5; j_gene: TRBJ2-6; d_gene: NA; CDR3aa: CASRRQVSGANVLTF; CDR3nt: TGTGCCAGCAGGCGACAAGTCTCTGGGGCCAACGTCCTGACTTTC
abundance: NA; v_gene: TRBV27; j_gene: TRBJ1-5; d_gene: NA; CDR3aa: CASRQGYNQPQHF; CDR3nt: TGTGCCAGCAGACAGGGCTACAATCAGCCCCAGCATTTT
abundance: few; v_gene: TRBV10-3; j_gene: TRBJ1-2; d_gene: TRBD1; CDR3aa: CAISGQGGGYTF; CDR3nt: TGTGCCATCTCTGGACAGGGGGGTGGCTACACCTTC
abundance: few; v_gene: TRBV20-1; j_gene: TRBJ2-7; d_gene: TRBD1; CDR3aa: CSAADRGPSYEQYF; CDR3nt: TGCAGTGCAGCTGACAGGGGGCCCTCCTACGAGCAGTACTTC
abundance: NA; v_gene: TRBV28; j_gene: TRBJ2-6; d_gene: TRBD1; CDR3aa: CASSLTGFGPGANVLTF; CDR3nt: TGTGCCAGCAGTCTGACAGGGTTCGGGCCTGGGGCCAACGTCCTGACTTTC
abundance: few; v_gene: TRBV15; j_gene: TRBJ2-7; d_gene: NA; CDR3aa: CATSREGQNYEQYF; CDR3nt: TGTGCCACCAGCAGAGAGGGACAAAACTACGAGCAGTACTTC
abundance: many; v_gene: TRBV20-1; j_gene: TRBJ2-3; d_gene: NA; CDR3aa: CSARDGTGRDTQYF; CDR3nt: TGCAGTGCTAGAGATGGGACGGGCAGAGATACGCAGTATTTT
abundance: few; v_gene: TRBV4-1; j_gene: TRBJ2-3; d_gene: NA; CDR3aa: CASSQANTGNTQYF; CDR3nt: TGCGCCAGCAGCCAGGCGAACACGGGGAATACGCAGTATTTT
abundance: many; v_gene: TRBV7-9; j_gene: TRBJ2-7; d_gene: NA; CDR3aa: CASSVWGDTYEQYF; CDR3nt: TGTGCCAGCAGCGTCTGGGGCGATACCTACGAGCAGTACTTC
abundance: NA; v_gene: TRBV20-1; j_gene: TRBJ1-6; d_gene: NA; CDR3aa: CSARVQTSREPLHF; CDR3nt: TGCAGTGCTAGAGTCCAAACCAGCCGGGAACCCCTCCACTTT
abundance: NA; v_gene: TRBV6-2/TRBV6-3; j_gene: TRBJ2-3; d_gene: NA; CDR3aa: CASSSGSSGAAGTQYF; CDR3nt: TGTGCCAGCAGTTCGGGTTCGAGCGGTGCTGCCGGTACGCAGTATTTT
abundance: NA; v_gene: TRBV30; j_gene: TRBJ2-5; d_gene: NA; CDR3aa: CAWRRGNQETQYF; CDR3nt: TGTGCCTGGAGGCGTGGGAACCAAGAGACCCAGTACTTC
abundance: few; v_gene: TRBV28; j_gene: TRBJ2-1; d_gene: TRBD2; CDR3aa: CASTRGSLDNEQFF; CDR3nt: TGTGCCAGCACGCGGGGGTCCCTCGACAATGAGCAGTTCTTC
abundance: NA; v_gene: TRBV10-3; j_gene: TRBJ1-1; d_gene: TRBD1; CDR3aa: CAISGQGGNTEAFF; CDR3nt: TGTGCCATCAGCGGACAGGGAGGAAACACTGAAGCTTTCTTT
abundance: many; v_gene: TRBV6-5; j_gene: TRBJ2-7; d_gene: NA; CDR3aa: CASSYLQGSPYEQYF; CDR3nt: TGTGCCAGCAGTTACTTACAGGGCTCCCCCTACGAGCAGTACTTC
abundance: few; v_gene: TRBV5-1; j_gene: TRBJ2-1; d_gene: NA; CDR3aa: CASSLEGTLGNNEQFF; CDR3nt: TGCGCCAGCAGCTTGGAGGGGACACTGGGGAACAATGAGCAGTTCTTC
abundance: few; v_gene: TRBV10-3; j_gene: TRBJ2-7; d_gene: TRBD1; CDR3aa: CAIRSRDREGSEQYF; CDR3nt: TGTGCCATCAGATCCCGGGACAGGGAAGGCTCCGAGCAGTACTTC
abundance: NA; v_gene: TRBV11-2; j_gene: TRBJ2-2; d_gene: TRBD2; CDR3aa: CASSPTGGWTGELFF; CDR3nt: TGTGCCAGCAGCCCTACGGGAGGGTGGACCGGGGAGCTGTTTTTT
abundance: few; v_gene: TRBV6-5; j_gene: TRBJ2-1; d_gene: NA; CDR3aa: CASSYRGPGNEQFF; CDR3nt: TGTGCCAGCAGTTATAGGGGCCCGGGCAATGAGCAGTTCTTC
abundance: NA; v_gene: TRBV29-1; j_gene: TRBJ1-3; d_gene: NA; CDR3aa: CSVESLAGNTIYF; CDR3nt: TGCAGCGTTGAGTCCCTCGCAGGAAACACCATATATTTT
abundance: few; v_gene: TRBV4-3; j_gene: TRBJ2-6; d_gene: NA; CDR3aa: CASSQEGFSLGFSGANVLTF; CDR3nt: TGCGCCAGCAGCCAAGAGGGCTTCTCCCTGGGGTTCTCTGGGGCCAACGTCCTGACTTTC
abundance: NA; v_gene: TRBV20-1; j_gene: TRBJ2-5; d_gene: NA; CDR3aa: CSARDERGQETQYF; CDR3nt: TGCAGTGCTAGAGATGAAAGGGGGCAAGAGACCCAGTACTTC
abundance: NA; v_gene: TRBV12-3/TRBV12-4; j_gene: TRBJ1-3; d_gene: NA; CDR3aa: CATSTMISGNTIYF; CDR3nt: TGTGCTACCAGCACAATGATCTCTGGAAACACCATATATTTT
abundance: NA; v_gene: TRBV7-9; j_gene: TRBJ2-7; d_gene: TRBD1; CDR3aa: CASSLQGANEQYF; CDR3nt: TGTGCCAGCAGCTTACAGGGGGCCAACGAGCAGTACTTC
abundance: NA; v_gene: TRBV28; j_gene: TRBJ2-5; d_gene: TRBD2; CDR3aa: CASSSLGLAEETQYF; CDR3nt: TGTGCCAGCAGCTCTCTTGGGCTAGCGGAAGAGACCCAGTACTTC
abundance: NA; v_gene: TRBV7-2; j_gene: TRBJ1-1; d_gene: NA; CDR3aa: CASSFDRQNTEAFF; CDR3nt: TGTGCCAGCAGCTTCGACAGGCAGAACACTGAAGCTTTCTTT
abundance: NA; v_gene: TRBV7-9; j_gene: TRBJ2-3; d_gene: TRBD2; CDR3aa: CASSPGGLADTQYF; CDR3nt: TGTGCCAGCAGTCCGGGGGGACTAGCAGATACGCAGTATTTT
abundance: many; v_gene: TRBV6-6; j_gene: TRBJ2-1; d_gene: NA; CDR3aa: CASSRGLYNEQFF; CDR3nt: TGTGCCAGCAGTAGGGGACTCTACAATGAGCAGTTCTTC
abundance: NA; v_gene: TRBV5-1; j_gene: TRBJ2-2; d_gene: NA; CDR3aa: CASSLNRDPGYTGELFF; CDR3nt: TGCGCCAGCAGCTTGAACCGGGATCCGGGTTACACCGGGGAGCTGTTTTTT
abundance: many; v_gene: TRBV5-1; j_gene: TRBJ2-5; d_gene: NA; CDR3aa: CASSFSAGYQETQYF; CDR3nt: TGCGCCAGCAGCTTCTCGGCAGGGTACCAAGAGACCCAGTACTTC
abundance: NA; v_gene: TRBV11-2; j_gene: TRBJ1-4; d_gene: TRBD1; CDR3aa: CASSLGLGQGEKLFF; CDR3nt: TGTGCCAGCAGCTTAGGTCTGGGACAGGGTGAAAAACTGTTTTTT